This T cell receptor beta chain was obtained from a study of cytomegalovirus exposure and HLA in healthy donors. For the study at large: About 82 million unique TCRs from HLA-typed donors were held in an early release of data. Study-level findings and limits: Sequencing depth roughly uniform across donors was assumed in presence/absence analyses. In a later analysis, V- and J-gene trimming of beta chains associated with a DCLRE1C missense variant, replicated independently. In a later analysis, HLA-C alleles had the fewest associated TCRs, DRB1 alleles the most.

The PCR employed 60 Vbeta primers together with 13 Jbeta primers. Libraries were prepared by immunoSEQ multiplex PCR; TCRdb keeps only in-frame clonotypes and omits some of them. The table lists over 150,000 clones, about four fifths of them singletons, with around 5% in the top ten. Germline CDR1 reads SGHNT; CDR2 reads YYREEE (reference sequence). With V trimmed by 4 bases and J by 2 bases, 10 bases remained unmatched. This CDR3 contains 16 residues. Concerning this clone itself: Its target is not known.

The source is a man between 18 and 35 years old in good health and CMV-seronegative. This chain connects TRBV5-4 to TRBJ2-5; 8 bases agree with TRBD2. Input material: PBMCs. The CDR3 region has the DNA TGTGCCAGCAGCCCCCGATGGGCGGGGGGTCAAGAGACCCAGTACTTC. Protein sequence: CASSPRWAGGQETQYF.